A single sample gave rise to the 20 T cell receptor beta chains below, sequenced in a study of blood T cell repertoires in COVID-19. Clones were read by immunoSEQ multiplex PCR, and TCRdb kept only the in-frame ones, dropping some. The data contain some 450,000 clones, about 91% of them seen just once; the ten biggest clones take up around an eighth. The sample consisted of peripheral blood. These receptors all come from a woman aged 45-60 years with COVID-19, enrolled during active disease.

The chain carries TRBV7-2 and TRBJ2-7, with 7 nucleotides matching TRBD2. The CDR3 length is 15 residues. Trimming cost V 5 bases and J 1 base; bases outside gene matches: 8. Germline CDR1 and CDR2: SGHTA and FQGNSA. CDR3 residues: CASSRSGGYSYEQYF. DNA for the CDR3: TGTGCCAGCAGCCGCTCGGGGGGATATTCCTACGAGCAGTACTTC.

CDR3 in DNA: TGTGCCAGTACATACCCGGACAGCCCGTATGGCTACACCTTC. As protein: CASTYPDSPYGYTF. The chain employs TRBV19 and TRBJ1-2, with D tentatively TRBD1 (6 bases). Trimming pared 7 bases from V and 5 bases from J, leaving 17 bases between. The length of the CDR3 is 14 residues. Germline assignment: CDR1 LNHDA and CDR2 SQIVND (reference sequence).

This clone was counted between two and nine times. The rearrangement uses TRBV10-3 and TRBJ1-2; D is unclear. Germline V gene data show CDR1 as ENHRY and CDR2 as SYGVKD. The V end was cut by 2 bases, the J end by 2 bases, with 3 bases between. There are 12 residues in the CDR3. CDR3 DNA: TGTGCCATCAGTGAGGCGAACTATGGCTACACCTTC. Translated: CAISEANYGYTF.

In DNA form, the CDR3 reads TGTGCCAGCAGTTTTCTTCAAGCGGCGGGGACTGAAGCTTTCTTT. It translates to CASSFLQAAGTEAFF. This rearrangement joins TRBV27 to TRBJ1-1; D is uncertain. This CDR3 has 15 residues. Per the germline V gene, CDR1 is MNHEY and CDR2 is SMNVEV (reference sequence). The V end was cut by 3 bases, the J end by 5 bases, with 16 bases between.

The V gene is TRBV10-3, the J gene TRBJ1-6; TRBD1 might be the D (5 bases). Looked up from germline, CDR1 is ENHRY and CDR2 is SYGVKD. The CDR3 has 15 residues. Trimming cost V 0 bases and J 8 bases, with 11 bases left between them. The CDR3 DNA reads TGTGCCATCAGTGAGTCGGGGCAGGGCGATTCACCCCTCCACTTT. It specifies CAISESGQGDSPLHF.

This rearrangement joins TRBV7-9 to TRBJ1-3, with D perhaps TRBD1 (6 bases). The germline V gene has CDR1 SEHNR and CDR2 FQNEAQ (reference sequence). The CDR3 spans 16 residues. Between the trimmed V and J ends, which lost 3 bases and 2 bases, there was a span of 14 bases. Here the CDR3 reads CASSFETGLPGNTIYF. Written as DNA, the CDR3 is TGTGCCAGCAGCTTTGAGACAGGCCTCCCTGGAAACACCATATATTTT.

This clone was recorded once. The chain is built from TRBV30 and TRBJ1-2; D remains ambiguous. The CDR3 runs to 11 residues. The germline V gene has CDR1 GTSNPN and CDR2 SVGIG (reference sequence). The ends were cut back, 0 bases at V and 8 bases at J, with 7 bases in the middle. This chain's CDR3 is CAWSVGEGYTF. As DNA, the CDR3 is TGTGCCTGGAGTGTCGGGGAGGGCTACACCTTC.

This CDR3 is CATVYEQYF. As DNA, the CDR3 is TGTGCCACCGTCTACGAGCAGTACTTC. This rearrangement joins TRBV7-9 to TRBJ2-7; D uncertain. Trimming took off 10 bases at V and 3 bases at J, with 4 bases between the two ends. The germline CDR1 and CDR2 sequences are SEHNR and FQNEAQ (reference sequence). This CDR3 is 9 amino acids long.

This chain links TRBV7-9 with TRBJ2-5, with 10 bases aligning to TRBD2. The CDR3 covers 17 residues. Germline V gives CDR1 SEHNR, CDR2 FQNEAQ (reference sequence). The ends lost 5 bases at V and 3 bases at J; junction bases unmatched: 12. CDR3 in amino acids: CASSPEILAGFEETQYF. The DNA for the CDR3 is TGTGCCAGCAGCCCCGAAATACTAGCGGGGTTTGAAGAGACCCAGTACTTC.

V and J are TRBV27 and TRBJ1-2; D perhaps matches TRBD1 (5 bases). The germline gives CDR1 MNHEY, CDR2 SMNVEV (reference sequence). Trimming removed 2 bases at V and 4 bases at J, with 17 bases between. The CDR3 length is 16 residues. The CDR3 sequence: CASSLSPTVSTYGYTF. CDR3 nucleotides: TGTGCCAGCAGTTTAAGCCCGACAGTTTCCACCTATGGCTACACCTTC.

This clone was observed a few times. This rearrangement joins TRBV6-5 to TRBJ1-5; D might be TRBD1 (5 bases). Per germline, CDR1 MNHEY and CDR2 SVGAGI. Trimming removed 2 bases at V and 2 bases at J, with 7 bases between. CDR3 size: 14 residues. CDR3 DNA sequence: TGTGCCAGCAGTTACGCGGGGGGCAATCAGCCCCAGCATTTT. It translates to CASSYAGGNQPQHF.

CDR3 bases: TGCAGCGCTGGGGCCACAGATACGCAGTATTTT. It encodes CSAGATDTQYF. V is TRBV29-1 and J is TRBJ2-3, with TRBD1 as a possible D gene (5 bases). The CDR3 extends over 11 amino acids. The germline V gene encodes CDR1 SQVTM and CDR2 ANQGSEA. Trimming shortened V by 7 bases and J by 2 bases, and 7 bases separated the two germline ends.

This chain uses TRBV5-1 with TRBJ2-7, with D possibly matching TRBD2 (6 bases). V was trimmed by 2 bases and J by 4 bases, leaving 13 bases between them. CDR1 is SGHRS and CDR2 is YFSETQ in the germline V gene. This CDR3 is 14 amino acids long. The CDR3 DNA sequence: TGCGCCAGCAGCTTCGGCGGGGTCTCTTACGAGCAGTACTTC. Residues: CASSFGGVSYEQYF.

The CDR3 coding sequence is TGTGCCAGCAGCCCGTGGGGTGAGGGAACCCCCTATGGCTACACCTTC. Its protein product is CASSPWGEGTPYGYTF. The chain joins TRBV2 to TRBJ1-2; D not certain. The ends were cut back, 6 bases at V and 4 bases at J, with 21 bases in the middle. The CDR3 has 16 amino acids. Germline lookup yields CDR1 SNHLY and CDR2 FYNNEI.

V usage is TRBV20-1 and J usage is TRBJ2-7; D might be TRBD1 (5 bases). Germline CDR1 DFQATT, CDR2 SNEGSKA (reference sequence). The CDR3 sequence is 17 residues long. Trimming pared 3 bases from V and 0 bases from J, leaving 21 bases between. In DNA form, the CDR3 reads TGCAGTGCTAGTCGTCCCCTGACAGTCCAGAGCTCCTACGAGCAGTACTTC. Its protein is CSASRPLTVQSSYEQYF.

This clone was counted a single time. The chain carries TRBV6-5 and TRBJ2-7; possible D gene TRBD1, 5 bases. Germline lookup yields CDR1 MNHEY and CDR2 SVGAGI. The CDR3 consists of 12 residues. V was cut by 2 bases and J by 4 bases, with 6 bases left in between. In DNA form, the CDR3 reads TGTGCCAGCAGTTACAGGGGATACGAGCAGTACTTC. Its protein is CASSYRGYEQYF.

Regarding this clone: In the same sample, other DNA sequences code for this CDR3. The rearrangement links TRBV5-1 to TRBJ2-1; weak D call: TRBD1 (5 bases). CDR1 is SGHRS, CDR2 YFSETQ, per germline. V was clipped by 4 bases and J by 7 bases, with 12 bases between them. The CDR3 totals 13 residues. This CDR3 is CASSLGQGNEQFF. CDR3 in DNA: TGCGCCAGCAGCCTAGGGCAGGGTAATGAGCAGTTCTTC.

This chain connects TRBV29-1 to TRBJ1-1; D might be TRBD1 (5 bases). This CDR3 has 14 residues. Germline CDR1 and CDR2: SQVTM and ANQGSEA. V was trimmed by 6 bases and J by 0 bases, leaving 14 bases between them. CDR3 bases: TGCAGCGTCCGCCTATCACAGGTGAACACTGAAGCTTTCTTT. Its translation is CSVRLSQVNTEAFF.

Note on this clone: The sample carries other DNA sequences with the same CDR3. This chain links TRBV20-1 with TRBJ1-2; 7 bases are a match to TRBD1. V gave up 6 bases and J gave up 6 bases; unmatched junction bases: 1. Germline assignment: CDR1 DFQATT and CDR2 SNEGSKA (reference sequence). The CDR3 has 10 amino acids. For the CDR3, the DNA is TGCAGTGCAGACAGGGATGGCTACACCTTC. The encoded protein is CSADRDGYTF.

The V and J genes are TRBV5-1 and TRBJ2-3; 7 bases map to TRBD1. The CDR3 loop spans 17 amino acids. Germline CDR1 and CDR2: SGHRS and YFSETQ. The ends lost 3 bases at V and 0 bases at J; junction bases unmatched: 10. The CDR3 loop reads CASSSRVGQASTDTQYF. The CDR3 bases are TGCGCCAGCAGCTCCCGCGTTGGACAGGCAAGCACAGATACGCAGTATTTT.